The source of this T cell receptor beta chain is a study of regulatory T cells in long-lasting Graves disease. In the study overall: Graves' disease counted as persistent after over 5 years of antithyroid drugs with positive TSH receptor antibodies.

CDR3-region Arm-PCR and iRepertoire HTBI primers produced the TCR beta libraries. Each CDR3 protein is one row after TCRdb ran MiXCR on the multiplex PCR reads. The repertoire includes about 470,000 distinct CDR3 sequences, 20% to 25% of them detected once, and 7% to 10% sits in the top ten. Points on this clonotype: Its antigen is still unknown.

Time point noted: persistent/refractory GD, antithyroid drugs over 5 years with positive TRAb. The TCR library was prepared using RNA isolated from PBMCs. V trimming: 5 bases; J trimming: 0 bases; junction bases outside the gene matches: 7. Germline V CDR1 and CDR2: LNHNV, YYDKDF (reference sequence). CDR3 length: 18 amino acids. Study-wide results and limits: It was in persistent disease that TRBV28, TRBJ1-2 and TRBJ2-5 were favored. Having few samples may have compromised the accuracy. More public clonotypes were shared by persistent patients (around 3,000) than by new patients (about 970).

Sequencing was performed on peripheral blood mononuclear cells (PBMCs), taken when the disease was refractory, from a patient treated with antithyroid drugs. This chain connects TRBV15 to TRBJ2-5, with 15 bases matching TRBD2. The receptor was isolated from a female donor with Graves disease. The CDR3 is CATSEGTSGRMYQETQYF. The CDR3 DNA is TGTGCCACCAGCGAAGGGACTAGCGGGAGGATGTACCAAGAGACCCAGTACTTC.